The subject of this entry is one T cell receptor beta chain. This entry is derived from a study of T-cell memory formation after mild COVID-19. The V end was cut by 0 bases, the J end by 2 bases, with 9 bases between. CDR1 and CDR2 from the germline V gene are SGHRS and YFSETQ. The CDR3 length is 16 residues. TCRdb re-derived calls from the 5' RACE reads in MiXCR, one entry per CDR3 protein. Of 95,000 to 120,000 distinct CDR3 sequences listed, over 15% are singletons. This clonotype was obtained from a man younger than 35 who had mild COVID-19 (a few samples of this study predate the infection). Cell type and time point are not known. The gene calls are TRBV5-1 and TRBJ2-6; tentative D call: TRBD1 (5 bases). The sequenced sample consisted of PBMCs or a T cell subset sorted from them (not recorded which). CDR3 nucleotide sequence: TGCGCCAGCAGCTTGGTCAGGGATGCTGGGGCCAACGTCCTGACTTTC. Its protein product is CASSLVRDAGANVLTF.